The 6 T cell receptor beta chains reported below all come from one sample, sequenced in a study of neurological immune-mediated disorders. TCRdb re-derived calls from the 5' RACE reads in MiXCR, one entry per CDR3 protein. The data contain 100,000 to 150,000 distinct CDR3 sequences, more than 2.5% of them seen just once; the ten biggest clones take up 1.3%. Sequencing was done on a sample of PBMCs. The source is a woman aged 25-40 years with multiple sclerosis.

This clonotype was detected many times. The chain couples TRBV20-1 to TRBJ2-1, with a possible D match to TRBD2 (5 bases). This CDR3 is 16 amino acids long. The V end was cut by 0 bases, the J end by 0 bases, with 12 bases between. The germline CDR1 and CDR2 sequences are DFQATT and SNEGSKA (reference sequence). CDR3 residues: CSARDLAASSYNEQFF. The CDR3 bases are TGCAGTGCTAGAGATCTAGCCGCGAGCTCCTACAATGAGCAGTTCTTC.

This clonotype came up many times. The chain carries TRBV7-2 and TRBJ1-5; TRBD1 matches at 9 bases. CDR1 is SGHTA and CDR2 is FQGNSA in the germline V gene. This CDR3 is built from 14 residues. With V trimmed by 3 bases and J by 7 bases, 4 bases remained unmatched. CDR3 DNA: TGTGCCAGCAGCTTCCGGACAGGGGACCAGCCCCAGCATTTT. It codes for CASSFRTGDQPQHF.

This chain links TRBV15 with TRBJ1-1; D is unclear. Trimming pared 2 bases from V and 5 bases from J, leaving 24 bases between. The CDR3 totals 18 residues. Germline values: CDR1 LNHNV, CDR2 YYDKDF (reference sequence). The CDR3 sequence: CATSRPWARFPPWTEAFF. CDR3 DNA: TGTGCCACCAGCAGACCCTGGGCCCGGTTCCCTCCTTGGACTGAAGCTTTCTTT. Together with reference TRBV15 and TRBJ1-1, the CDR3 gives the full variable domain: DAMVIQNPRYQVTQFGKPVTLSCSQTLNHNVMYWYQQKSSQAPKLLFHYYDKDFNNEADTPDNFQSRRPNTSFCFLDIRSPGLGDTAMYLCATSRPWARFPPWTEAFFGQGTRLTVV.

This clonotype has a count of ten or more. This chain links TRBV6-5 with TRBJ2-2; D is perhaps TRBD2 (5 bases). The V end was cut by 8 bases, the J end by 2 bases, with 12 bases between. Germline V gene data show CDR1 as MNHEY and CDR2 as SVGAGI. The CDR3 is 14 residues long. The CDR3 coding sequence is TGTGCCAGCTCGCGACGGGGAAACACCGGGGAGCTGTTTTTT. This sequence encodes CASSRRGNTGELFF.

This rearrangement joins TRBV7-2 to TRBJ1-1; D possibly corresponds to TRBD1 (5 bases). The V gene lost 5 bases and the J gene lost 3 bases, with 19 bases spanning the gap. The germline gives CDR1 SGHTA, CDR2 FQGNSA. The CDR3 covers 16 residues. The CDR3 DNA is TGTGCCAGCAGCCCTTATGGGGGGAAGGGGCACACTGAAGCTTTCTTT. This sequence encodes CASSPYGGKGHTEAFF. The full variable domain, rest sourced from reference TRBV7-2 and TRBJ1-1, is GAGVSQSPSNKVTEKGKDVELRCDPISGHTALYWYRQSLGQGLEFLIYFQGNSAPDKSGLPSDRFSAERTGGSVSTLTIQRTQQEDSAVYLCASSPYGGKGHTEAFFGQGTRLTVV.

This clonotype was found many times. The genes are TRBV7-9 and TRBJ1-5; no clear D. V lost 1 base and J lost 3, with 7 bases in between. Germline V gene data show CDR1 as SEHNR and CDR2 as FQNEAQ (reference sequence). The CDR3 has 14 residues. In nucleotides, the CDR3 is TGTGCCAGCAGCTTAGGAGGTAACAATCAGCCCCAGCATTTT. Protein: CASSLGGNNQPQHF.